Only one count was recorded for the clone carrying this T cell receptor beta chain. The data were obtained in a study of CD8 T cells in Susac syndrome. The RNA, about 0.5 to 1 ug, was put through reverse transcription using random hexamers. TCRdb re-called the immunoSEQ multiplex PCR reads through MiXCR, storing one row per CDR3 protein. The repertoire has roughly 110,000 distinct CDR3 sequences, nearly 95% of them found once; the top ten carry 0.11% to 0.15%. V dropped 1 base and J dropped 6; count of bases not matched to a gene: 6. Germline values: CDR1 LNHDA, CDR2 SQIVND (reference sequence). This CDR3 spans 15 amino acids.

This TCR was sampled from a human donor in good health. The chain recombines TRBV19 with TRBJ2-1; TRBD2 matches 7 bases. Sequenced sample: CD4+ T cells from PBMCs. CDR3 sequence reads: CASSIVAGELNEQFF. For the CDR3, the DNA is TGTGCCAGTAGTATAGTCGCGGGGGAACTCAATGAGCAGTTCTTC.